This T cell receptor beta chain was profiled in a study of blood T cell repertoires in COVID-19. This CDR3 has 19 amino acids. Germline CDR1 is SGHAT and CDR2 is FQNNGV. The junction had 26 bases not matched to a gene; V was cut back by 5 bases and J by 7 bases. TCRdb's table, derived via immunoSEQ multiplex PCR, lists solely in-frame clones and lacks some. The sample holds 250,000 or so clones; 80% to 95% are singletons and the top ten take 2.8%. The V gene is TRBV11-2, the J gene TRBJ2-7; TRBD2 aligns across 7 bases. The TCR sequence derives from a man in his forties or fifties who had been exposed to COVID-19. The sequenced material came from PBMCs or T cells enriched from blood (not recorded which). The CDR3 DNA sequence: TGTGCCAGCAGCCTAGGGAGGGTTCGGGGGAAGGGGCCTTTTTGGGAGCAGTACTTC. The encoded protein is CASSLGRVRGKGPFWEQYF.